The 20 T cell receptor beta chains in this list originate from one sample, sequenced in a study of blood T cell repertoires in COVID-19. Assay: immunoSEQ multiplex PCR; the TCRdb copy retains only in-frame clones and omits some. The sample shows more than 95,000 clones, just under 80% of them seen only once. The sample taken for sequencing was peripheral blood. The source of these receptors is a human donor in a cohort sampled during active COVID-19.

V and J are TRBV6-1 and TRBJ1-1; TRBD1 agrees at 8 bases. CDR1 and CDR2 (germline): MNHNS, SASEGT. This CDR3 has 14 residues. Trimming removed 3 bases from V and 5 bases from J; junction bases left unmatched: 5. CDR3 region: CASSDGRGLTEAFF. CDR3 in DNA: TGTGCCAGCAGTGATGGCAGGGGGCTTACTGAAGCTTTCTTT.

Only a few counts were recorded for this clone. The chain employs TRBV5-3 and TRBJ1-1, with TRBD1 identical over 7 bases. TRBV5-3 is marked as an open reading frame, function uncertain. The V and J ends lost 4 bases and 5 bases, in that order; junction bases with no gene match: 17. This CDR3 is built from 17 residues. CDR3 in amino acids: CARSPRSKQGRSTEAFF. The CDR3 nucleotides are TGTGCCAGAAGCCCACGGAGTAAACAGGGGCGCAGTACTGAAGCTTTCTTT.

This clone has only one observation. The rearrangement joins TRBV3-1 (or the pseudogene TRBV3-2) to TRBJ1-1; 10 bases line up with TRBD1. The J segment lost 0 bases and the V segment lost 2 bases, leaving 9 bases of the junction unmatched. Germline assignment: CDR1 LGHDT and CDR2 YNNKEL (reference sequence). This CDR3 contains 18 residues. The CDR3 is CASSQFSDRGAMNTEAFF. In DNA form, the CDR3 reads TGTGCCAGCAGCCAATTCTCGGACAGGGGGGCGATGAACACTGAAGCTTTCTTT.

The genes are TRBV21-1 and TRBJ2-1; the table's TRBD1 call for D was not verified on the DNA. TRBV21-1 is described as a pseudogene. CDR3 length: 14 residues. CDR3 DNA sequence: TGTGCCAGCAGCAACAGGGGCTCCTACAATGAGCAGTTCTTC. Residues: CASSNRGSYNEQFF.

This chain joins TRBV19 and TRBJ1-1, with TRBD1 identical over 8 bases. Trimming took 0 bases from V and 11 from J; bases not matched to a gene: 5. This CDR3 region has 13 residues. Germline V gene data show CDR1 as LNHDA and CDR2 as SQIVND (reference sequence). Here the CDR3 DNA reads TGTGCCAGTAGTATAGAGGCAGGGGGCGAGGCTTTCTTT. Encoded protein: CASSIEAGGEAFF.

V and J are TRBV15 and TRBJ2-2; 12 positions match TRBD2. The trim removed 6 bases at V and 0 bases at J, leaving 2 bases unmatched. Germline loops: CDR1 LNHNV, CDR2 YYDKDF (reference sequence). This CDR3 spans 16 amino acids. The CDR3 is CATSRTSGANTGELFF. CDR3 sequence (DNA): TGTGCCACCAGTAGGACTAGCGGGGCGAACACCGGGGAGCTGTTTTTT.

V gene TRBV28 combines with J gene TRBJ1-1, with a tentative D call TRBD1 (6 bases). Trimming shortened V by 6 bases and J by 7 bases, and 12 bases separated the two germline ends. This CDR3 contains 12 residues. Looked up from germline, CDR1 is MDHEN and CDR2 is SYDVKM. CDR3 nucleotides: TGTGCCAGCAGCACAGGGCCGGTTGAAGCTTTCTTT. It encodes CASSTGPVEAFF.

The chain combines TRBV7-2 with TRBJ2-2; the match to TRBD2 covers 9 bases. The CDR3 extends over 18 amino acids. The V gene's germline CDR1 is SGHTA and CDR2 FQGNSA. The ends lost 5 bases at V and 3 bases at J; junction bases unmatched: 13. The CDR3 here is CASSQEPGLAGYTGELFF. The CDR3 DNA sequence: TGTGCCAGCAGCCAAGAGCCTGGGCTAGCGGGGTACACCGGGGAGCTGTTTTTT.

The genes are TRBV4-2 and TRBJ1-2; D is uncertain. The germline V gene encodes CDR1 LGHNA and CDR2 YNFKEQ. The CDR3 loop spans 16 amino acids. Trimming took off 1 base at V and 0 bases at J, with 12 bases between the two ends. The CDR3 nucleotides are TGTGCCAGCAGCCAAGGAGGAGTAGTAACTAACTATGGCTACACCTTC. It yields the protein CASSQGGVVTNYGYTF.

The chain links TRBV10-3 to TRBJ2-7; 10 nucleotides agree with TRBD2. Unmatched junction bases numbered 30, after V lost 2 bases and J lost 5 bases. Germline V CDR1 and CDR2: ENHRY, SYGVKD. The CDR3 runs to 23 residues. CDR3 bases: TGTGCCATCAGTGAGGGCAGCTTCGGATCGGGACTAGCGTTGGGGGCAGTAGCGGACGAGCAGTACTTC. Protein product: CAISEGSFGSGLALGAVADEQYF.

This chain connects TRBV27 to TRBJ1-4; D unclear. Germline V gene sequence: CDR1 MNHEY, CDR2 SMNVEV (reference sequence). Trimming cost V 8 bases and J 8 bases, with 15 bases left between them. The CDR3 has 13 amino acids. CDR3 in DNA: TGTGCCAGCCGGTCCTCGGAGGGAGAAAAACTGTTTTTT. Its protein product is CASRSSEGEKLFF. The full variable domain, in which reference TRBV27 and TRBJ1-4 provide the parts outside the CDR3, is EAQVTQNPRYLITVTGKKLTVTCSQNMNHEYMSWYRQDPGLGLRQIYYSMNVEVTDKGDVPEGYKVSRKEKRNFPLILESPSPNQTSLYFCASRSSEGEKLFFGSGTQLSVL.

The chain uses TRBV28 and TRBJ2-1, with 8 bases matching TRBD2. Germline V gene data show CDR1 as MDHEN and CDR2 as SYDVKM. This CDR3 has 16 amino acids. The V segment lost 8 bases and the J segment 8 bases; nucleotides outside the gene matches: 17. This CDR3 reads CASGRGGTSGTDEQFF. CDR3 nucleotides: TGTGCCAGCGGACGAGGGGGGACTAGTGGTACGGATGAGCAGTTCTTC. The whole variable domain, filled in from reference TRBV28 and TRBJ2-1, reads DVKVTQSSRYLVKRTGEKVFLECVQDMDHENMFWYRQDPGLGLRLIYFSYDVKMKEKGDIPEGYSVSREKKERFSLILESASTNQTSMYLCASGRGGTSGTDEQFFGPGTRLTVL.

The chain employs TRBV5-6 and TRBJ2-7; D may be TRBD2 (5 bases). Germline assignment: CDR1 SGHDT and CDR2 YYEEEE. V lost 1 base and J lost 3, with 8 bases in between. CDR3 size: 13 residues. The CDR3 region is CASSLTGYYEQYF. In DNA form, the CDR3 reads TGTGCCAGCAGCTTGACGGGGTACTACGAGCAGTACTTC.

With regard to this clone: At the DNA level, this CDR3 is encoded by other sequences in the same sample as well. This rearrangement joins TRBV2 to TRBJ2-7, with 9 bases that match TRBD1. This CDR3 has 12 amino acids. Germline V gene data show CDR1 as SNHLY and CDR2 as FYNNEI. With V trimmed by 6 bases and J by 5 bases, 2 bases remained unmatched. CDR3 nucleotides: TGTGCCAGCAGGGGACAGGGCGACGAGCAGTACTTC. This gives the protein CASRGQGDEQYF.

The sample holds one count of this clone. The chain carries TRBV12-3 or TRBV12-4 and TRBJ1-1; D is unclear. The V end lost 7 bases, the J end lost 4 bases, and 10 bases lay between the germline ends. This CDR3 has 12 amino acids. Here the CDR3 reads CASTGEGTEAFF. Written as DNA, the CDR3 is TGTGCCAGCACCGGAGAAGGCACTGAAGCTTTCTTT.

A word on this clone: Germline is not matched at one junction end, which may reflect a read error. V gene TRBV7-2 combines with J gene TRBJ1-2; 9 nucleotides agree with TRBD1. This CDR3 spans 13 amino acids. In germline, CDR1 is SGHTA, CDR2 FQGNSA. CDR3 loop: CASSLQPGQGMGF. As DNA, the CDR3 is TGTGCCAGCAGCTTACAGCCGGGACAGGGAATGGGGTTC.

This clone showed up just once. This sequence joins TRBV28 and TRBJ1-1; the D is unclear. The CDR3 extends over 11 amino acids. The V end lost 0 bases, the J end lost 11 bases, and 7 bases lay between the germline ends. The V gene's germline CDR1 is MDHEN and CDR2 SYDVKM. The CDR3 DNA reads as TGTGCCAGCAGTTTATGGGGAGCGGCTTTCTTT. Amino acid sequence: CASSLWGAAFF.

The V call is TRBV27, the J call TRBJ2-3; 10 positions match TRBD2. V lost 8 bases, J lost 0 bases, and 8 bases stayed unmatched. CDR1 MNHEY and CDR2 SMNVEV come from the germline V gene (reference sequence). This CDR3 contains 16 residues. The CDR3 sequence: CASAGLSGRSTDTQYF. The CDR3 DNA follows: TGTGCCAGCGCGGGCCTTAGCGGGAGGAGCACAGATACGCAGTATTTT.

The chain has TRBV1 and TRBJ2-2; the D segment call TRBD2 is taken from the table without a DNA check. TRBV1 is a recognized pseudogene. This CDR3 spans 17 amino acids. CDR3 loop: CTSSQPLAGGPTGELFF. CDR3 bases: TGCACCAGCAGCCAACCTCTAGCGGGGGGGCCCACCGGGGAGCTGTTTTTT.

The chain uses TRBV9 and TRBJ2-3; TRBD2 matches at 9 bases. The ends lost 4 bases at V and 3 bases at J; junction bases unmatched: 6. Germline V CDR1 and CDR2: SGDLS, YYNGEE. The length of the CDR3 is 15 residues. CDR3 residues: CASSPLAGGTDTQYF. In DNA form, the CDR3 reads TGTGCCAGCAGCCCCTTGGCGGGAGGGACAGATACGCAGTATTTT.